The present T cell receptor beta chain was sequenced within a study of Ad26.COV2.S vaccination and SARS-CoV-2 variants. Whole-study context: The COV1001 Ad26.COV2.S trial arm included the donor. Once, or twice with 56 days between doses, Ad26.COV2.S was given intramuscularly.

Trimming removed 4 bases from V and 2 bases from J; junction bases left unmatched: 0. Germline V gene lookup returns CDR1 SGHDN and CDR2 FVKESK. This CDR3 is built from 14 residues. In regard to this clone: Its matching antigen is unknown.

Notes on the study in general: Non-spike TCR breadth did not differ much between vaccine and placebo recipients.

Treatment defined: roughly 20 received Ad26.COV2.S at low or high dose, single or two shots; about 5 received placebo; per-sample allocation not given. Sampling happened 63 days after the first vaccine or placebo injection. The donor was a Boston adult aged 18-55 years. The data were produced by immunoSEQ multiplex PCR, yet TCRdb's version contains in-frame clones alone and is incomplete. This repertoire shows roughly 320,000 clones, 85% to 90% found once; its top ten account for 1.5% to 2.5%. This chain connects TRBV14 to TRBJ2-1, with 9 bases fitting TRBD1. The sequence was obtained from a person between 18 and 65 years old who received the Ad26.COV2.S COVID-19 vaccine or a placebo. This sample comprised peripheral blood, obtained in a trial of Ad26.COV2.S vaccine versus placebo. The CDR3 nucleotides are TGTGCCAGCAGCCGGACAGGGGCCTACAATGAGCAGTTCTTC. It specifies CASSRTGAYNEQFF. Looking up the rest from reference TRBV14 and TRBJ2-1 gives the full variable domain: EAGVTQFPSHSVIEKGQTVTLRCDPISGHDNLYWYRRVMGKEIKFLLHFVKESKQDESGMPNNRFLAERTGGTYSTLKVQPAELEDSGVYFCASSRTGAYNEQFFGPGTRLTVL.